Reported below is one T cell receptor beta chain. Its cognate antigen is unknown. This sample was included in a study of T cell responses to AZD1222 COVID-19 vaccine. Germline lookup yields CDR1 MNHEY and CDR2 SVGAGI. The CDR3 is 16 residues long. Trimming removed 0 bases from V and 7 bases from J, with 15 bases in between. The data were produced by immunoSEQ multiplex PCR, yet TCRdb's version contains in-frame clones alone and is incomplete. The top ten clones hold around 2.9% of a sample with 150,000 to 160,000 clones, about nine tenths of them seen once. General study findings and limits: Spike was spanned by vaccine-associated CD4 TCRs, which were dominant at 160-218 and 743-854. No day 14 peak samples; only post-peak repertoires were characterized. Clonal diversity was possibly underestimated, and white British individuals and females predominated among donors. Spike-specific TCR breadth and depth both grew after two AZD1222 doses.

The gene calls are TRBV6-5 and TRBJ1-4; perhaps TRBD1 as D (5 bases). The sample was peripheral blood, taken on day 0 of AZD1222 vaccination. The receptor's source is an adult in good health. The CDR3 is CASSYSNPGRPEKLFF. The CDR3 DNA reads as TGTGCCAGCAGTTACTCGAATCCAGGGAGGCCTGAAAAACTGTTTTTT.